A selection of T cell receptor beta chains follows, all from one sample in a study of cytomegalovirus exposure and HLA in healthy donors. Assay used: immunoSEQ multiplex PCR; TCRdb lists only in-frame clones, some missing. The sample lists about 150,000 clones, almost 85% seen once, with roughly 5% in the top ten. The sample was PBMCs. These receptors were collected from a girl aged 5-17 years in good health and CMV-seropositive. CDR3s include the opening cysteine and the closing phenylalanine or tryptophan. The D gene is left open where the match is weak. For some rows the clone size is stated as once, few or many, or as a class when expanded; others skip it.

len	abundance	v_gene	j_gene	d_gene	CDR3aa	CDR3nt
15	.	TRBV10-2	TRBJ2-3	TRBD2	CASSEGLAGQDTQYF	TGCGCCAGCAGTGAAGGACTAGCCGGGCAGGATACGCAGTATTTT
13	once	TRBV6-6	TRBJ1-1	.	CASSYFIDTEAFF	TGTGCCAGCAGTTACTTTATAGACACTGAAGCTTTCTTT
14	few	TRBV5-1	TRBJ1-5	TRBD1	CASSLQGGNQPQHF	TGCGCCAGCAGCTTGCAGGGGGGCAATCAGCCCCAGCATTTT
15	.	TRBV13	TRBJ2-7	TRBD1	CASSLGQGARYEQYF	TGTGCCAGCAGCTTAGGGCAGGGGGCGCGGTACGAGCAGTACTTC
14	.	TRBV7-9	TRBJ2-7	TRBD2	CASSFGTSGYEQYF	TGTGCCAGCAGCTTCGGGACTAGCGGCTACGAGCAGTACTTC
14	.	TRBV6-6	TRBJ2-3	TRBD1	CASSQQGFADTQYF	TGTGCCAGCAGTCAACAGGGGTTCGCAGATACGCAGTATTTT
16	.	TRBV5-1	TRBJ1-6	.	CASSSVGVPVNSPLHF	TGCGCCAGCAGCTCGGTCGGGGTCCCCGTAAATTCACCCCTCCACTTT
16	.	TRBV5-6	TRBJ2-7	TRBD2	CASSFGTSGGHYEQYF	TGTGCCAGCAGCTTTGGGACTAGCGGGGGACACTACGAGCAGTACTTC
15	.	TRBV11-2	TRBJ1-1	.	CASSQPGRGRTEAFF	TGTGCCAGCAGTCAACCTGGACGGGGGAGAACTGAAGCTTTCTTT
14	.	TRBV5-1	TRBJ2-1	.	CASSLAGSYNEQFF	TGCGCCAGCAGCTTGGCGGGATCTTACAATGAGCAGTTCTTC
13	.	TRBV19	TRBJ1-1	.	CASSPGGGRPAFF	TGTGCCAGTAGTCCTGGGGGGGGGAGACCGGCTTTCTTT
15	.	TRBV5-4	TRBJ2-1	TRBD1	CASSGPSRQGYEQFF	TGTGCCAGCAGCGGGCCCTCACGACAGGGGTATGAGCAGTTCTTC
16	.	TRBV10-3	TRBJ2-7	.	CAISEWGQGDSYEQYF	TGTGCCATCAGTGAGTGGGGGCAGGGAGACTCCTACGAGCAGTACTTC
14	.	TRBV5-1	TRBJ1-2	.	CASSWNGANYGYTF	TGCGCCAGCAGCTGGAACGGGGCTAACTATGGCTACACCTTC
15	.	TRBV6-1	TRBJ2-2	.	CASSVDNANTGELFF	TGTGCCAGCAGTGTGGACAACGCGAACACCGGGGAGCTGTTTTTT
14	.	TRBV9	TRBJ1-1	.	CASSVDGGFPAAFF	TGTGCCAGCAGCGTAGACGGGGGTTTTCCTGCAGCTTTCTTT
16	.	TRBV15	TRBJ1-1	.	CATSRDYTGLNTEAFF	TGTGCCACCAGCAGAGATTATACAGGGCTGAACACTGAAGCTTTCTTT
13	.	TRBV7-7	TRBJ1-1	.	CASSLGTNTEAFF	TGTGCTAGCAGCTTAGGGACTAACACTGAAGCTTTCTTT
15	.	TRBV6-4	TRBJ2-1	.	CASSVLGGGINEQFF	TGTGCCAGCAGTGTATTGGGGGGGGGCATCAATGAGCAGTTCTTC
12	once	TRBV2	TRBJ1-2	TRBD1	CASNLDRDGYTF	TGTGCCAGCAACCTGGACAGGGATGGCTACACCTTC
15	.	TRBV19	TRBJ1-6	.	CASSIDPGLNSPLHF	TGTGCCAGTAGTATAGATCCTGGCCTCAATTCACCCCTCCACTTT
15	.	TRBV9	TRBJ1-1	TRBD1	CASSVGQGANTEAFF	TGTGCCAGCAGCGTCGGACAGGGGGCGAACACTGAAGCTTTCTTT
14	.	TRBV19	TRBJ2-7	TRBD1	CASSRDRGPYEQYF	TGTGCCAGTAGCCGGGACAGGGGTCCCTACGAGCAGTACTTC
12	.	TRBV7-8	TRBJ1-1	.	CASSLARGEAFF	TGTGCCAGCAGCTTAGCCCGCGGGGAAGCTTTCTTT
17	.	TRBV12-5	TRBJ1-5	.	CASGLPEEGRGYQPQHF	TGTGCTAGTGGTTTGCCTGAGGAGGGGCGCGGGTATCAGCCCCAGCATTTT
13	.	TRBV10-3	TRBJ1-1	.	CAISESTGRSAFF	TGTGCCATCAGTGAGTCGACAGGTCGTAGCGCTTTCTTT
13	.	TRBV5-4	TRBJ2-2	.	CASSLRETGELFF	TGTGCCAGCAGCTTGAGAGAAACCGGGGAGCTGTTTTTT
16	.	TRBV6-5	TRBJ1-3	.	CASSYGGGKSGNTIYF	TGTGCCAGCAGTTACGGAGGCGGGAAATCAGGAAACACCATATATTTT
14	.	TRBV29-1	TRBJ2-1	TRBD2	CSVAVAGGKNEQFF	TGCAGCGTTGCAGTGGCGGGGGGGAAAAATGAGCAGTTCTTC
14	.	TRBV5-1	TRBJ1-4	TRBD1	CASSLGQGYEKLFF	TGCGCCAGCAGCTTGGGACAGGGGTATGAAAAACTGTTTTTT
13	.	TRBV5-4	TRBJ1-2	.	CASSSRLDYGYTF	TGTGCCAGCAGCTCCCGTTTAGACTATGGCTACACCTTC